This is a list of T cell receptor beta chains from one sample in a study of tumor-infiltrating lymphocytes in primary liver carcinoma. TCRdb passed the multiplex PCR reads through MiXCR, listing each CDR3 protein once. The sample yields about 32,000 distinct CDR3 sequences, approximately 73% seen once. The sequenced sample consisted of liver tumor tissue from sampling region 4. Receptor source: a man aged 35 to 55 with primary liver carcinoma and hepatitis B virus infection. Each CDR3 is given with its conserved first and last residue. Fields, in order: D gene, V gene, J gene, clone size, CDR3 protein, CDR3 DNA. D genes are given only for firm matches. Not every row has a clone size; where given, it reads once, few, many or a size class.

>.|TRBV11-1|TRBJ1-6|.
CVSSRTLVPPLHF
TGTGTCAGCAGCAGGACACTGGTTCCACCCCTCCACTTT
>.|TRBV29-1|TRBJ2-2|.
CSIGCHTAELFF
TGCAGCATTGGGTGCCACACCGCGGAGCTGTTTTTT
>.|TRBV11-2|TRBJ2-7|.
CANSFNGNSYEQYF
TGTGCCAACAGCTTTAACGGGAACTCCTACGAGCAGTACTTC
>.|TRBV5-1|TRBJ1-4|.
CASSLNGGNEKPFF
TGCGCCAGTAGCCTCAATGGGGGTAATGAAAAACCGTTTTTT
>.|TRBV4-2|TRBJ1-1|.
CASSQGRGNAEAFF
TGTGCCAGCAGTCAAGGTCGGGGGAACGCTGAAGCTTTCTTT
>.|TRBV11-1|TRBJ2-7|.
CVSRLTRSGEYEQYF
TGTGTCAGCCGCTTAACGAGATCGGGAGAATACGAGCAGTACTTC
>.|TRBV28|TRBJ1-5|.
CASRDHRAAHSLTSKWTQHF
TGTGCCAGCAGAGATCACAGGGCCGCCCATAGCCTCACCTCCAAGTGGACCCAGCATTTT
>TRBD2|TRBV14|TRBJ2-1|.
CASSAVAGWVSNEEFF
TGTGCCAGCAGTGCCGTAGCGGGATGGGTCAGCAATGAGGAGTTCTTC
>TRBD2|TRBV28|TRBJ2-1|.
CASSSVGTSGSRLF
TGTGCCAGCAGCTCCGTCGGGACTAGCGGGAGCAGACTCTTC
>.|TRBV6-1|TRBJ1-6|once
CASSLVRNSPLHF
TGTGCCAGTAGCTTAGTGAGGAATTCACCTCTCCACTTT
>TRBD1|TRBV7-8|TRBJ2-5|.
CANSIIGGRETQYF
TGTGCCAACAGCATCATAGGGGGCAGAGAGACCCAGTACTTC
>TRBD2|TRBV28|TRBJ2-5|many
CASSLSGGGQETQYF
TGTGCCAGCAGTTTATCGGGGGGGGGCCAAGAGACCCAGTACTTC
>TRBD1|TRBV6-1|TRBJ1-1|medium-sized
CASSEGEGQGANTEAFF
TGTGCCAGCAGTGAAGGTGAAGGGCAGGGGGCTAACACTGAAGCTTTCTTT
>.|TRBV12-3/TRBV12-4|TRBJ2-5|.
CGSAQRQSQETQYF
TGTGGTAGCGCTCAGAGACAGTCCCAAGAGACCCAGTACTTC
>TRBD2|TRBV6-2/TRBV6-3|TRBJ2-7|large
CASSYDGRTSGIYEQYF
TGTGCCAGCAGTTACGATGGGAGGACTAGCGGGATCTACGAGCAGTACTTC
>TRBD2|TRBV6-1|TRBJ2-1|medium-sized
CASRGGLAGLYEQFF
TGTGCCAGCAGAGGGGGACTAGCGGGGCTTTATGAGCAGTTCTTC
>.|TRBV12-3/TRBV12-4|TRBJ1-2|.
CANSIGAYDYTF
TGTGCCAACAGCATAGGGGCCTATGACTACACCTTC
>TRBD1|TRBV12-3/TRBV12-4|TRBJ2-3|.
CASSTTQGQCNQPQYF
TGTGCCAGCAGTACAACTCAGGGACAGTGCAATCAGCCCCAGTATTTT
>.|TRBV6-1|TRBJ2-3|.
CASKPGSDTQYF
TGTGCCAGCAAGCCCGGCTCAGATACACAGTATTTT
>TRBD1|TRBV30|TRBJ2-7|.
CAFPGQSPYEQYF
TGTGCCTTCCCGGGACAGTCGCCCTACGAGCAGTACTTC
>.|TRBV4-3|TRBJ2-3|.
CASSQDANIAQYF
TGCGCCAGCAGCCAAGACGCTAACATCGCGCAGTATTTT
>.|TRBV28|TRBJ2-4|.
CGRSPTKNIQYF
TGTGGCAGGAGTCCCACCAAAAACATTCAGTACTTC
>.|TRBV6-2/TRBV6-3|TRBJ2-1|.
CTSSYQLGNVQFF
TGTACCAGCAGTTACCAGTTGGGCAATGTGCAATTCTTC
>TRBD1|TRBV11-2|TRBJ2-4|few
CASSSGTGDNIQQF
TGTGCTAGCAGCTCCGGGACAGGGGATAACATTCAGCAGTTC
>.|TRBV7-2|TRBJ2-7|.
CASSQSGNEKYF
TGTGCCAGCAGCCAGAGCGGTAACGAGAAATACTTC
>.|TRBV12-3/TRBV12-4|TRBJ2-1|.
CASSLGSVDNEQFF
TGTGCCAGCAGTTTAGGCTCAGTTGACAATGAGCAGTTCTTC
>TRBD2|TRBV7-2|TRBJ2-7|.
CASSLNPGGKYEQYF
TGTGCCAGCAGCTTAAATCCGGGAGGAAAGTACGAGCAGTACTTC
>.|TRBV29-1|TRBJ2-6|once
CSVGGLPGSGAYVPTF
TGCAGCGTTGGCGGTCTCCCCGGTTCCGGGGCCTACGTCCCGACTTTC
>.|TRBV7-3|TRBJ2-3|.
CISSLGAFSTDTQYF
TGTATCAGCAGCCTCGGGGCTTTTAGCACAGATACGCAGTATTTT
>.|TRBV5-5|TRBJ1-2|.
CARKAEDRYVYGYTF
TGTGCCAGGAAAGCAGAGGACCGCTATGTCTATGGCTACACCTTC
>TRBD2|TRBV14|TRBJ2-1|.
CACSAVAGWVNNEQSF
TGTGCCTGTAGTGCCGTAGCGGGATGGGTAAACAATGAGCAGTCCTTC
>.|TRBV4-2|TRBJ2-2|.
CANSLEGGGRIGELFF
TGTGCCAACAGTTTGGAGGGAGGGGGACGAATCGGGGAGCTGTTTTTT
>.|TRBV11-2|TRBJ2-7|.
CGSRSNSYERYF
TGTGGCAGCAGATCGAACAGCTACGAGCGGTACTTC
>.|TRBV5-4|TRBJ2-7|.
CASSLTEQDLYEQYF
TGTGCCAGCAGCTTGACGGAACAGGATCTCTACGAGCAATATTTC
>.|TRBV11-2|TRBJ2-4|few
CASTTSAVAKNTQYF
TGTGCTAGTACCACTTCGGCGGTAGCCAAAAACACTCAGTACTTC
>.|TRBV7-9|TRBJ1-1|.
CASSPPGVNIEAFF
TGTGCCAGCAGCCCTCCAGGGGTGAACATTGAAGCTTTCTTT
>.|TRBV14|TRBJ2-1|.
CVRSQDWVYKEQFF
TGTGTCAGGAGCCAAGATTGGGTATACAAAGAGCAGTTCTTC
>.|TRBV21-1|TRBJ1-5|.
CANSKAGTAECNLPQHF
TGTGCCAACAGCAAAGCAGGGACAGCCGAATGCAATCTGCCCCAGCATTTT
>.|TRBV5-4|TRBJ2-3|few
CSSSLWLASGDTQYF
TGTTCCAGTAGCTTGTGGTTGGCCTCGGGGGATACGCAGTATTTT
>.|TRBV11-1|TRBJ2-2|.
CASSLRSGQNTGELFF
TGTGCCAGCAGCTTACGATCGGGACAGAACACCGGGGAGCTGTTTTTT
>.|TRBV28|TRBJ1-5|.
CANSLYGVDNQPQHF
TGTGCCAATAGTTTATATGGGGTGGACAATCAGCCCCAGCATTTT
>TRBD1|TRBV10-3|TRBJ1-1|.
CAIGDRQGYTEAFF
TGTGCCATCGGGGACAGACAGGGGTACACTGAAGCTTTCTTT
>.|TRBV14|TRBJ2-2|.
CHSSSQITGELFF
TGTCACAGCAGCTCTCAGATCACCGGGGAGCTGTTTTTT
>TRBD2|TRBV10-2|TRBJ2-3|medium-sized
CASSESKAGVDTQYF
TGCGCCAGCAGTGAGTCAAAAGCGGGAGTGGATACGCAGTATTTT
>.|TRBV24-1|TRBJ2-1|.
CATRLVGGNEQFF
TGTGCCACTAGGCTAGTGGGAGGCAATGAGCAGTTCTTC
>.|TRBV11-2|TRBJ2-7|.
CASGGSGWNVQYF
TGTGCCAGTGGCGGAAGCGGGTGGAACGTGCAGTACTTC
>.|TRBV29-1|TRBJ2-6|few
CIVELGGSGANVLTF
TGCATCGTTGAGCTGGGGGGATCTGGGGCCAACGTCCTGACTTTC
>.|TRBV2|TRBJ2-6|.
CASLFRQARANVLTF
TGTGCCAGTTTGTTTCGACAGGCTAGGGCCAACGTCCTAACTTTT
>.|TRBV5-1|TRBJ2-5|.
CASSHDSVGQETQYF
TGCGCCAGCAGCCATGACAGTGTTGGCCAAGAGACCCAGTACTTC
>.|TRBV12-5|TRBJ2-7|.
CASEGTDSYDHYF
TGTGCCAGTGAGGGGACCGATTCCTACGATCATTACTTC
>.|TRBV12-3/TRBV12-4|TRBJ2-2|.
CASSPRRRTNTWELFF
TGTGCCAGCAGTCCCCGGCGGCGCACGAACACCTGGGAGCTGTTTTTT
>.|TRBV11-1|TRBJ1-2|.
CASSLIHDYGYTF
TGTGCCAGCAGCTTGATCCATGACTATGGCTACACCTTT
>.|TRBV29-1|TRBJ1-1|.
CSIAPEWGKNTEAFF
TGCAGCATTGCCCCGGAATGGGGAAAGAACACTGAAGCTTTCTTT
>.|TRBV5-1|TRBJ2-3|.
CPSNPWDGDTQYF
TGCCCCAGCAATCCCTGGGACGGAGATACGCAGTATTTT
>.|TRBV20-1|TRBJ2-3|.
CSAPNNLDNGQYF
TGCAGTGCCCCGAATAATTTGGACAACGGGCAGTATTTT
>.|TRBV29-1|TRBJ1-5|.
CSVGGGANRPQHF
TGCAGCGTCGGAGGTGGAGCGAATCGGCCCCAGCATTTT